This TCR beta chain was observed in a study of T cell responses to AZD1222 COVID-19 vaccine. With regard to this clone: The antigen is undetermined.

The junction had 10 bases not matched to a gene; V was cut back by 4 bases and J by 4 bases. The CDR3 consists of 17 residues. Germline assignment: CDR1 SGHDN and CDR2 FVKESK. The method was immunoSEQ multiplex PCR; TCRdb's version includes in-frame clones alone and lacks a portion of them. Seen here are about 97,000 clones, approximately 91% observed once, and the top ten hold less than 3.5%. Study results and caveats: Dominant at 160-218 and 743-854, vaccine-associated CD4 TCRs also spanned spike. Donor demographics were predominantly white British with a female majority; clonal diversity may be underestimated. Once two AZD1222 doses were given, Spike-specific TCR breadth and depth went up. A reported finding is that nearly half of spike-specific TCRs target unmutated variant regions.

This material consisted of peripheral blood, taken on day 0 of AZD1222 vaccination. The chain recombines TRBV14 with TRBJ2-5; TRBD1 matches 12 bases. The receptor was isolated from an adult in good health. This CDR3 reads CASSPLPGQGAGETQYF. Here the CDR3 DNA reads TGTGCCAGCAGCCCCCTGCCGGGACAGGGGGCTGGAGAGACCCAGTACTTC.